The source of this TCR beta chain is a study of vaccination effects on CD4 cells after COVID-19. The assay was immunoSEQ multiplex PCR, and TCRdb's table has in-frame clones only and misses some. The table has around 12,000 clones, around 74% seen once. The germline V and J ends were trimmed by 1 base and 7 bases, with 16 bases remaining between them. Germline V CDR1 and CDR2: LGHNA, YSLEER. CDR3 length: 15 residues. Study results and limitations: Marked contraction was observed in infection-induced and vaccine-induced clones late after vaccination.

Peptide-pool stimulation followed by sequencing identified expanded antigen-specific CD4+ clonotypes in the ViraFEST assay. A 10-day culture period preceded the isolation of CD4+ T cells. Prior SARS-CoV-2 infection was absent in the vaccine recipients, as shown by negative nucleocapsid antibodies. Peptides at roughly 10 ug/ml and IL-2 at 9.5 to 10 IU/ml were added to 1.5 million to 2 million PBMC per well. To note about this clone: The antigen is undetermined.

The chain is built from TRBV4-3 and TRBJ2-5, with D possibly TRBD2 on 5 matching bases. The TCR was taken from a human donor who received a COVID-19 vaccine. The sample was CD4+ T cells from PBMCs cultured with HCoV-229E spike peptides, taken before COVID-19 vaccination. As DNA, the CDR3 is TGCGCCAGCAGCCAAGGTACGGCCTCCCGGGGGACCCAGTACTTC. It yields the protein CASSQGTASRGTQYF.